This T cell receptor beta chain originates from a study of cytomegalovirus exposure and HLA in healthy donors. Whole-study results and caveats: Sequencing likely produced, as an artifact, a cluster of highly shared sequence variants. At a 0.05 false discovery rate, a later analysis found 18,000 or so TCR beta sequences to be associated with HLA alleles.

Vbeta (60) and Jbeta (13) primers were used in the PCR. The protocol was immunoSEQ multiplex PCR, while the TCRdb copy is restricted to in-frame clones and leaves out a portion. The data contain nearly 95,000 clones, approximately 7.7% of them singletons. In nominal health when sampled, donors likely had unrecorded immune exposures nonetheless. Of note for this clone: Its antigen is still unknown.

The CDR3 spans 15 residues. V dropped 4 bases and J dropped 11; count of bases not matched to a gene: 14. Germline CDR1 and CDR2: SGHDT and YYEEEE. The sequencing sample was made of PBMCs. The chain is built from TRBV5-6 and TRBJ1-3; TRBD1 aligns across 8 bases. This receptor was taken from a man aged 50 or older in good health and CMV-seronegative. CDR3 residues: CASSPSSTGTGSIYF. DNA for the CDR3: TGTGCCAGCAGCCCCTCCTCTACAGGGACAGGTTCCATATATTTT.